These T cell receptor beta chains were read from a single sample in a study of T-cell memory formation after mild COVID-19. TCRdb processed the 5' RACE reads anew with MiXCR; each CDR3 protein has one entry. This sample has 15,000 or so distinct CDR3 sequences, with about a fifth found just once. The material sequenced was PBMCs or a T cell subset sorted from them (not recorded which). These receptor sequences come from a man between 18 and 35 years old who had mild COVID-19 (a few samples of this study predate the infection). Cell type and time point are not known. CDR3s leave out the opening cysteine and the closing phenylalanine or tryptophan.

TRBJ1-1	11	TRBV27	ASSYGRGTEAF
TRBJ2-5	13	TRBV9	ASSVGTSGGETQY
TRBJ2-1	16	TRBV5-6	ASSHYRTSGAPYNEQF
TRBJ2-5	14	TRBV4-3	ASSQGPRAAQETQY
TRBJ2-5	15	TRBV11-2	ASSLGVSGGLQETQY
TRBJ1-1	13	TRBV27	ASSLTAFVNTEAF
TRBJ1-2	14	TRBV3-1	ASSQGDNKANYGYT
TRBJ1-6	11	TRBV6-9	ASIEEGDSPLH
TRBJ1-3	9	TRBV6-5	ASMAGNTIY
TRBJ1-1	13	TRBV5-1	ASSLVPVRNTEAF
TRBJ2-3	17	TRBV7-2	ASSKLSGTPPFSTDTQY
TRBJ1-1	15	TRBV7-9	ASSLGFRARMNTEAF
TRBJ2-7	12	TRBV6-5	ASSYTRGSYEQY
TRBJ1-5	15	TRBV6-5	ASSPRTGGYSNQPQH
TRBJ1-2	13	TRBV4-3	ASSQASQVSYGYT
TRBJ2-5	13	TRBV15	ATSRLAGEQETQY
TRBJ2-1	13	TRBV9	ASSVVGWGDNEQF
TRBJ2-4	13	TRBV20-1	SANRPQLAKNIQY
TRBJ1-1	9	TRBV20-1	SAPRQSPAF
TRBJ1-1	12	TRBV30	AWSWSGGTTEAF
TRBJ2-7	11	TRBV5-1	ASSWTGDYEQY
TRBJ1-2	12	TRBV12-3/TRBV12-4	ASSGPGQGYGYT
TRBJ1-1	12	TRBV10-3	AIRPTESGTEAF
TRBJ2-7	12	TRBV6-5	ASSLAGHSYEQY
TRBJ2-7	10	TRBV12-3/TRBV12-4	ASSHTAREQY
TRBJ2-3	11	TRBV6-2/TRBV6-3	ASSPTGSGTQY
TRBJ2-3	14	TRBV7-2	ASSLAQGGNTDTQY
TRBJ2-7	14	TRBV12-3/TRBV12-4	ASSPAGTGFLYEQY
TRBJ2-5	14	TRBV13	ASSDETGPFQETQY
TRBJ2-5	11	TRBV5-1	ASSFRGEETQY
TRBJ2-7	12	TRBV6-2/TRBV6-3	ASSGTGPSYEQY
TRBJ2-3	12	TRBV7-2	ASSSSSRPDTQY
TRBJ2-1	13	TRBV25-1	ASSEWGGPANEQF
TRBJ2-3	13	TRBV29-1	SVGGTSGSTDTQY
TRBJ1-1	11	TRBV5-5	ASDIDLNTEAF
TRBJ2-4	14	TRBV6-2/TRBV6-3	ASSSWTVLAKNIQY
TRBJ1-2	11	TRBV7-9	ASSLAAGYGYT
TRBJ2-2	15	TRBV4-1	ASSQRPRRGSSGELF
TRBJ2-1	11	TRBV5-1	ASSGTGAPIWF
TRBJ2-1	13	TRBV7-3	ASSPFSAGDNEQF
TRBJ1-5	13	TRBV12-5	ASGGGTIGGQPQH
TRBJ1-1	13	TRBV12-3/TRBV12-4	ASSPPPPMIPKAF
TRBJ2-4	12	TRBV29-1	SVEEGTGADIQY
TRBJ2-2	13	TRBV5-6	ASSYRQAYTGELF
TRBJ1-2	13	TRBV3-1	ASSQATGAVYGYT
TRBJ2-7	11	TRBV30	AWSAGGWYEQY
TRBJ2-6	13	TRBV6-5	ASSGGSSGANVLT
TRBJ2-3	14	TRBV7-2	ASSPSRATSTDTQY
TRBJ1-2	12	TRBV7-9	ASSFLNRESGYT
TRBJ2-2	13	TRBV6-5	ASSPGVPATGELF
TRBJ2-5	10	TRBV15	ATSRIGWTQY
TRBJ2-3	13	TRBV7-9	ASSGGRTEWDTQY
TRBJ1-2	9	TRBV4-1	ASSQGYGYT
TRBJ2-7	10	TRBV7-2	ASSFSSYEQY